A single sample is the source of the 28 T cell receptor beta chains below, sequenced in a study of shared clonotypes between healthy human individuals. Profiled with immunoSEQ multiplex PCR; TCRdb holds only in-frame clones, not every one. The sample consists of millions of clones, approximately 90% of them appearing once. The sample taken for sequencing was naive CD4+ T cells sorted from blood. As to subset: CD45RA+ positively selected. Source of these receptors: a man aged 18-30 years in good health.

About this clone: The same CDR3 arises from other DNA sequences in this sample as well. The rearrangement joins TRBV9 to TRBJ1-3; TRBD1 is a possible D gene (5 bases). Looked up from germline, CDR1 is SGDLS and CDR2 is YYNGEE. V was clipped by 4 bases and J by 0 bases, with 11 bases between them. The length of the CDR3 is 15 residues. CDR3 DNA: TGTGCCAGCAGCCCGGGACTGTCCTCTGGAAACACCATATATTTT. This encodes CASSPGLSSGNTIYF.

The chain links TRBV7-9 to TRBJ1-4; D is perhaps TRBD1 (5 bases). V was pared by 5 bases and J by 8 bases, with 12 bases between. Germline V gene data show CDR1 as SEHNR and CDR2 as FQNEAQ (reference sequence). CDR3 size: 13 residues. This CDR3 reads CASSTDRDEKLFF. CDR3 nucleotide sequence: TGTGCCAGCAGCACCGACAGAGACGAAAAACTGTTTTTT.

The chain carries TRBV30 and TRBJ2-4; no firm D call. CDR3 size: 18 residues. The V gene's germline CDR1 is GTSNPN and CDR2 SVGIG (reference sequence). V lost 2 bases and J lost 1, with 21 bases in between. In nucleotides, the CDR3 is TGTGCCTGGAGTCCCCCGGGTCGACTTCGGGTTGCCAAAAACATTCAGTACTTC. It yields the protein CAWSPPGRLRVAKNIQYF.

There are a few counts of this clone. The sample carries other DNA sequences with the same CDR3. V is TRBV9 and J is TRBJ1-1, with TRBD1 identical over 8 bases. This CDR3 has 14 residues. Germline V gene lookup returns CDR1 SGDLS and CDR2 YYNGEE. Germline trimming cut 1 base from V and 4 bases from J; bases unmatched to any gene: 3. CDR3 amino acids: CASSVQGAGTEAFF. CDR3 sequence (DNA): TGTGCCAGCAGCGTACAGGGGGCCGGCACTGAAGCTTTCTTT.

This sequence joins TRBV9 and TRBJ1-1, with D possibly TRBD1 on 5 matching bases. CDR3 size: 14 residues. CDR1 is SGDLS and CDR2 is YYNGEE in the germline V gene. With 4 bases removed from V and 4 bases from J, the gap between germline ends came to 14 bases. The CDR3 spells CASSPRGEPTEAFF. CDR3 DNA sequence: TGTGCCAGCAGCCCCCGGGGGGAGCCCACTGAAGCTTTCTTT.

This clone was counted only a few times. The V call is TRBV30, the J call TRBJ1-2; tentatively, D is TRBD1 (5 bases). From germline, CDR1 is GTSNPN and CDR2 SVGIG (reference sequence). The CDR3 is 14 amino acids. The V and J ends lost 4 bases and 3 bases respectively, with 15 bases between them. CDR3: CAWTRAGGDYGYTF. DNA of the CDR3: TGTGCCTGGACTCGAGCGGGGGGTGACTATGGCTACACCTTC. The variable domain in full, with the rest retrieved from reference TRBV30 and TRBJ1-2, is SQTIHQWPATLVQPVGSPLSLECTVEGTSNPNLYWYRQAAGRGLQLLFYSVGIGQISSEVPQNLSASRPQDRQFILSSKKLLLSDSGFYLCAWTRAGGDYGYTFGSGTRLTVV.

V and J are TRBV19 and TRBJ2-1; TRBD2 agrees at 10 bases. The CDR3 totals 14 residues. The V gene's germline CDR1 is LNHDA and CDR2 SQIVND (reference sequence). With V trimmed by 7 bases and J by 6 bases, 6 bases remained unmatched. The CDR3 here is CASTLAGFGNEQFF. The CDR3 DNA follows: TGTGCCAGTACACTAGCGGGATTTGGCAATGAGCAGTTCTTC.

This clone was counted only a few times. The chain couples TRBV28 to TRBJ1-4; the D is unclear. The germline V and J ends were trimmed by 2 bases and 13 bases, with 11 bases remaining between them. The CDR3 consists of 12 residues. CDR1 and CDR2 (germline): MDHEN, SYDVKM. CDR3 amino acids: CASSLDPGALFF. The CDR3 nucleotides are TGTGCCAGCAGTTTAGACCCGGGTGCACTGTTTTTT. Full variable domain (remainder filled in from reference TRBV28 and TRBJ1-4): DVKVTQSSRYLVKRTGEKVFLECVQDMDHENMFWYRQDPGLGLRLIYFSYDVKMKEKGDIPEGYSVSREKKERFSLILESASTNQTSMYLCASSLDPGALFFGSGTQLSVL.

This clone has a single count. The same CDR3 also results from other DNA sequences found in this sample. The CDR3 spells CAWRGGGKSYEQYF. The CDR3 bases are TGTGCCTGGCGGGGGGGTGGCAAGTCCTACGAGCAGTACTTC. This chain connects TRBV30 to TRBJ2-7; 8 positions agree with TRBD2. Losses at the gene ends were 5 bases for V and 1 base for J; bases not matched to a gene: 7. Looked up from germline, CDR1 is GTSNPN and CDR2 is SVGIG (reference sequence). This CDR3 is built from 14 residues.

The chain couples TRBV5-1 to TRBJ1-1, with D uncertain. Germline V gene lookup returns CDR1 SGHRS and CDR2 YFSETQ. The CDR3 length is 15 residues. The V end lost 4 bases, the J end lost 2 bases, and 15 bases lay between the germline ends. This chain's CDR3 is CASSPEGGSNTEAFF. CDR3 DNA: TGCGCCAGCAGCCCTGAGGGCGGTTCAAACACTGAAGCTTTCTTT.

This CDR3 is CASSPNSLAGRANTGELFF. CDR3 bases: TGTGCCAGCTCACCAAATTCACTAGCGGGGCGCGCGAACACCGGGGAGCTGTTTTTT. This rearrangement joins TRBV18 to TRBJ2-2; 10 bases match TRBD2. Looked up from germline, CDR1 is KGHSH and CDR2 is LQKENI. CDR3 length: 19 amino acids. Germline trimming cut 2 bases from V and 0 bases from J; bases unmatched to any gene: 9.

This clone occurred once. The sample contains more than one DNA sequence encoding this CDR3. The rearrangement links TRBV6-5 to TRBJ1-1; D is unresolved. Per germline, CDR1 MNHEY and CDR2 SVGAGI. V was shortened by 6 bases and J by 1 base, with 15 bases between the two germline ends. The CDR3 has 15 residues. The CDR3 region has the DNA TGTGCCAGCAGCCCCGGCGGTTTAGGGAACACTGAAGCTTTCTTT. It is translated as CASSPGGLGNTEAFF.

As to this clone: The sample carries other DNA sequences with the same CDR3. The chain couples TRBV30 to TRBJ1-1, with TRBD1 as a possible D gene (5 bases). Trimming took off 0 bases at V and 5 bases at J, with 10 bases between the two ends. In germline, CDR1 is GTSNPN, CDR2 SVGIG (reference sequence). This CDR3 is built from 13 residues. CDR3 sequence (DNA): TGTGCCTGGAGTGTAGGGGCGGGAACTGAAGCTTTCTTT. Protein product: CAWSVGAGTEAFF.

The chain joins TRBV2 to TRBJ2-1; TRBD2 matches at 10 bases. The CDR3 runs to 15 residues. In germline, CDR1 is SNHLY, CDR2 FYNNEI. V shed 8 bases and J 8 bases; nucleotides not matched to a gene: 12. The CDR3 nucleotides read TGTGCCAGCGCCCAGCGGGAGGGCCGTGGGGATGAGCAGTTCTTC. Its translation: CASAQREGRGDEQFF.

The chain links TRBV6-1 to TRBJ2-5; D not certain. V was pared by 4 bases and J by 2 bases, with 11 bases between. Looked up from germline, CDR1 is MNHNS and CDR2 is SASEGT. The CDR3 runs 14 residues. The CDR3 loop reads CASSGPSWQETQYF. CDR3 nucleotides: TGTGCCAGCAGTGGCCCTAGTTGGCAAGAGACCCAGTACTTC.

The chain combines TRBV7-8 with TRBJ2-3; 10 bases are shared with TRBD1. The CDR3 runs to 15 residues. The germline CDR1 and CDR2 sequences are SGHVS and FQNEAQ. V trimming: 3 bases; J trimming: 1 base; junction bases outside the gene matches: 1. The CDR3 protein is CASSFGTGGTDTQYF. The CDR3 coding sequence is TGTGCCAGCAGCTTCGGGACAGGGGGCACAGATACGCAGTATTTT.

CDR3 amino acids: CASRASPGQGSGANVLTF. The DNA for the CDR3 is TGCGCCAGCCGCGCAAGCCCCGGACAGGGCTCTGGGGCCAACGTCCTGACTTTC. V is TRBV4-1 and J is TRBJ2-6, with 8 bases aligning to TRBD1. The junction had 12 bases not matched to a gene; V was cut back by 8 bases and J by 0 bases. CDR3 length equals 18 residues. Germline loops: CDR1 MGHRA, CDR2 YSYEKL.

J is TRBJ1-6 and V is TRBV2, with 10 bases fitting TRBD1. Unmatched junction bases numbered 3, after V lost 9 bases and J lost 7 bases. Germline CDR1 and CDR2: SNHLY and FYNNEI. This CDR3 spans 13 amino acids. In nucleotides, the CDR3 is TGTGCCAGTGGGACAGGGGAGAATTCACCCCTCCACTTT. Amino acids: CASGTGENSPLHF.

This chain links TRBV4-2 with TRBJ2-7; 10 bases line up with TRBD2. The CDR3 has 17 amino acids. V lost 0 bases to trimming and J lost 1 base; unmatched junction nucleotides: 6. Germline lookup yields CDR1 LGHNA and CDR2 YNFKEQ. CDR3 sequence reads: CASSQDPSGRGSYEQYF. In DNA form, the CDR3 reads TGTGCCAGCAGCCAAGATCCCAGCGGGAGGGGTTCCTACGAGCAGTACTTC.

Written as DNA, the CDR3 is TGTGCCAGCTCTGTAGGTGATTCTAATTCACCCCTCCACTTT. Translating it yields CASSVGDSNSPLHF. The chain links TRBV18 to TRBJ1-6; D is unclear. The germline V and J ends were trimmed by 6 bases and 6 bases, with 12 bases remaining between them. CDR1 and CDR2 from the germline V gene are KGHSH and LQKENI. The CDR3 spans 14 residues.

The chain couples TRBV16 to TRBJ2-3, with D possibly matching TRBD1 (6 bases). Germline assignment: CDR1 KGHSY and CDR2 FQNENV. V lost 0 bases and J 6 bases, leaving 13 bases between the germline ends. CDR3 length equals 15 residues. The CDR3 DNA reads TGTGCCAGCAGCCAATCCCAGGGGCGAGGGGATACGCAGTATTTT. Protein: CASSQSQGRGDTQYF.

The CDR3 bases are TGTGCCAGCGCGTATAGGGACCTCTTTTTCTACGAGCAGTACTTC. Encoded protein: CASAYRDLFFYEQYF. The chain recombines TRBV6-5 with TRBJ2-7, with D perhaps being TRBD1 or TRBD2 (5 bases each). The CDR3 covers 15 residues. Trimming stripped 8 bases from V and 3 bases from J, with 20 bases between. Germline V CDR1 and CDR2: MNHEY, SVGAGI.

The gene calls are TRBV9 and TRBJ2-3, with D unclear. This CDR3 is 12 amino acids long. The V end was cut by 7 bases, the J end by 3 bases, with 9 bases between. From germline, CDR1 is SGDLS and CDR2 YYNGEE. The CDR3 sequence: CASWPRTDTQYF. CDR3 DNA: TGTGCCAGCTGGCCTCGTACAGATACGCAGTATTTT.

This clone was seen only once. The chain links TRBV7-9 to TRBJ2-2, with D uncertain. Trimming shortened V by 5 bases and J by 5 bases, and 12 bases separated the two germline ends. Per the germline V gene, CDR1 is SEHNR and CDR2 is FQNEAQ (reference sequence). This CDR3 is built from 14 residues. In DNA, the CDR3 is TGTGCCAGCAGCCGTATGAAGGGAACCGGGGAGCTGTTTTTT. It specifies CASSRMKGTGELFF.

The chain joins TRBV19 to TRBJ2-7; TRBD2 agrees at 8 bases. From germline, CDR1 is LNHDA and CDR2 SQIVND (reference sequence). The CDR3 has 13 amino acids. V lost 2 bases, J lost 6 bases, and 3 bases stayed unmatched. CDR3 coding DNA: TGTGCCAGTAGTATAACTAGCGGAAGCGAGCAGTACTTC. Its protein is CASSITSGSEQYF.

This rearrangement joins TRBV2 to TRBJ1-4, with TRBD1 as a possible D gene (6 bases). Germline loops: CDR1 SNHLY, CDR2 FYNNEI. The CDR3 is 14 residues long. V was clipped by 6 bases and J by 2 bases, with 10 bases between them. The CDR3 loop reads CASSLGGTNEKLFF. The CDR3 nucleotides read TGTGCCAGCAGCCTAGGGGGGACTAATGAAAAACTGTTTTTT.

The chain is built from TRBV7-9 and TRBJ1-2, with no clear D. Per the germline V gene, CDR1 is SEHNR and CDR2 is FQNEAQ (reference sequence). V lost 3 bases and J lost 2, with 19 bases in between. The CDR3 covers 17 residues. The CDR3 region is CASSFTTTMDRNYGYTF. CDR3 nucleotides: TGTGCCAGCAGCTTTACTACTACCATGGACCGAAACTATGGCTACACCTTC. The whole variable domain, remainder taken from reference TRBV7-9 and TRBJ1-2, is DTGVSQNPRHKITKRGQNVTFRCDPISEHNRLYWYRQTLGQGPEFLTYFQNEAQLEKSRLLSDRFSAERPKGSFSTLEIQRTEQGDSAMYLCASSFTTTMDRNYGYTFGSGTRLTVV.

The chain couples TRBV19 to TRBJ1-4, with D hard to call. Germline-derived CDR1 and CDR2 are LNHDA and SQIVND (reference sequence). This CDR3 has 13 amino acids. V was cut by 4 bases and J by 8 bases, with 11 bases left in between. CDR3 nucleotide sequence: TGTGCCAGTAGTAGCTGGACCACCGAAAAACTGTTTTTT. Its translation: CASSSWTTEKLFF. Full variable domain (rest looked up from reference TRBV19 and TRBJ1-4): DGGITQSPKYLFRKEGQNVTLSCEQNLNHDAMYWYRQDPGQGLRLIYYSQIVNDFQKGDIAEGYSVSREKKESFPLTVTSAQKNPTAFYLCASSSWTTEKLFFGSGTQLSVL.